This TCR beta chain is from a study of Graves' ophthalmopathy and Graves' hyperthyroidism. Notes on the study in general: In separating ophthalmopathy from stable hyperthyroidism, a 13-signature model achieved about 90% sensitivity and over 80% specificity. With roughly 69% sensitivity and over 72% specificity, the model predicted ophthalmopathy progression.

This clonotype appeared many times. Its antigen is not known. TCR beta CDR3 amplification used RNA transcripts. Second-round multiplex PCR came after first-round RT-PCR with HTBI primers. Each CDR3 protein gets one entry after TCRdb re-called the multiplex PCR reads with MiXCR. This sample yields 450,000 or so distinct CDR3 sequences, of which approximately 15% are seen a single time; 8% to 10% belongs to the top ten. The CDR3 spans 16 residues. Germline V lookup: CDR1 MNHNS, CDR2 SASEGT. The V end was cut by 2 bases, the J end by 3 bases, with 16 bases between. Sequenced: blood. This receptor was obtained from a woman aged 25 to 39 with Graves' ophthalmopathy. The chain has TRBV6-1 and TRBJ1-2, with a weak D call TRBD1 (6 bases). DNA for the CDR3: TGTGCCAGCAGTGAACAGGGAACAGGGAACTACTATGGCTACACCTTC. This codes for CASSEQGTGNYYGYTF.